This T cell receptor (beta chain) was found in a study of CD8 T cells in ankylosing spondylitis. Broader study findings: Clones linked to disease were reported to show significant enrichment in matched ankylosing spondylitis synovial fluid. Ankylosing spondylitis blood seemed to carry a telltale TCR beta motif made of under ten highly homologous variants. Those disease-linked clones were CD8+; they were also relatively rare in peripheral blood.

In making TCR beta libraries, quantitative 5'-RACE with molecular barcodes was used. TCRdb independently ran MiXCR on the 5' RACE reads; one entry per CDR3 protein. The sample yields about 240,000 distinct CDR3 sequences, 10% to 13% seen once. The V gene's germline CDR1 is SQVTM and CDR2 ANQGSEA. The V end was cut by 5 bases, the J end by 0 bases, with 8 bases between. CDR3 length equals 14 residues. This clonotype was seen ten or more times. The antigen is undetermined. Sequencing used blood, either unsorted or a sorted T cell fraction (not recorded which). The chain combines TRBV29-1 with TRBJ2-6, with D uncertain. This sequence was found in a male donor with ankylosing spondylitis or in good health (not recorded which). The DNA of the CDR3 is TGCAGCGTTAACGGACCCTCTGGGGCCAACGTCCTGACTTTC. Its protein product is CSVNGPSGANVLTF.